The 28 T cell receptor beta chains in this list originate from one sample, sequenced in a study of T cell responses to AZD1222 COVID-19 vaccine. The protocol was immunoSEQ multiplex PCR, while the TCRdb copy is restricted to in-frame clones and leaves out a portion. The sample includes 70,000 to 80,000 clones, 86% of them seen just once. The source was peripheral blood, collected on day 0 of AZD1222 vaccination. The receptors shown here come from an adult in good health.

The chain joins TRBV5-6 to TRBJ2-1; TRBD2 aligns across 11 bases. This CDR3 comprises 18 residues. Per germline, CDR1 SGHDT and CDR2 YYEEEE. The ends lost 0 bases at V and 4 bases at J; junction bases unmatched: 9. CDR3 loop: CASSLGKTGTSGYNEQFF. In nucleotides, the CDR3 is TGTGCCAGCAGCTTGGGGAAAACCGGGACTAGCGGTTACAATGAGCAGTTCTTC.

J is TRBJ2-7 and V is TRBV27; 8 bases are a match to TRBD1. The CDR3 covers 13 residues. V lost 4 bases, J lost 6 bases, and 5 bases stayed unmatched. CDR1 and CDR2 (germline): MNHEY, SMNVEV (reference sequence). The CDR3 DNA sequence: TGTGCCAGCAGTTACCGGACAGGGCGCGAGCAGTACTTC. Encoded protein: CASSYRTGREQYF.

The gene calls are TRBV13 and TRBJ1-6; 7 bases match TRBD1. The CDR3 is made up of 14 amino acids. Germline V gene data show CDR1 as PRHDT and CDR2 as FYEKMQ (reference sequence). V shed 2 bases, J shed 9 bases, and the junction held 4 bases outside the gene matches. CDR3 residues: CASSLSGGFSPLHF. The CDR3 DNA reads TGTGCCAGCAGCTTATCAGGGGGATTTTCACCCCTCCACTTT.

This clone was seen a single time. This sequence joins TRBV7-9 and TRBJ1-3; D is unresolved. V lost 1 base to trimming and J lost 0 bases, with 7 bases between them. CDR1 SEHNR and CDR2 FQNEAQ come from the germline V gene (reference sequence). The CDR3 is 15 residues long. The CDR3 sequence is CASSLGALSGNTIYF. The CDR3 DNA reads TGTGCCAGCAGCTTAGGGGCTCTCTCTGGAAACACCATATATTTT.

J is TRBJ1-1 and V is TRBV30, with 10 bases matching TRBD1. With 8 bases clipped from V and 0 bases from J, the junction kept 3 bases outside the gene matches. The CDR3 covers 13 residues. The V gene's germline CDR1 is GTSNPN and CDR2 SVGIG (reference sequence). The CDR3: CAGTGVVNTEAFF. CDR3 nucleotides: TGTGCCGGGACAGGGGTGGTGAACACTGAAGCTTTCTTT.

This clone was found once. The DNA for the CDR3 is TGTGCCAGCAGTTTAGAGGACAGGGAGGATGAGCAGTTCTTC. Translated: CASSLEDREDEQFF. The chain recombines TRBV27 with TRBJ2-1; TRBD1 matches 8 bases. V trimming: 2 bases; J trimming: 8 bases; junction bases outside the gene matches: 5. CDR1 is MNHEY and CDR2 is SMNVEV in the germline V gene (reference sequence). This CDR3 has 14 amino acids.

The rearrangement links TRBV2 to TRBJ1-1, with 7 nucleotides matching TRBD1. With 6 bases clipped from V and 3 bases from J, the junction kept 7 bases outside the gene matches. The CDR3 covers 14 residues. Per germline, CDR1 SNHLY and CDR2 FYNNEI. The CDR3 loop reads CASRGRGLDTEAFF. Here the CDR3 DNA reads TGTGCCAGCAGGGGGAGGGGGCTGGACACTGAAGCTTTCTTT.

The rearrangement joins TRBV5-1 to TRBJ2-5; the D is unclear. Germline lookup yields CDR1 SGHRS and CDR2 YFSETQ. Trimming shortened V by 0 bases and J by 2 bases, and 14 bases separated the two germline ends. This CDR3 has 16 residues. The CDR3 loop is CASSLGLDQGQETQYF. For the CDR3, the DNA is TGCGCCAGCAGCTTGGGTTTGGACCAAGGGCAAGAGACCCAGTACTTC. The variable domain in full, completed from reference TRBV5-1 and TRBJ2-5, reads KAGVTQTPRYLIKTRGQQVTLSCSPISGHRSVSWYQQTPGQGLQFLFEYFSETQRNKGNFPGRFSGRQFSNSRSEMNVSTLELGDSALYLCASSLGLDQGQETQYFGPGTRLLVL.

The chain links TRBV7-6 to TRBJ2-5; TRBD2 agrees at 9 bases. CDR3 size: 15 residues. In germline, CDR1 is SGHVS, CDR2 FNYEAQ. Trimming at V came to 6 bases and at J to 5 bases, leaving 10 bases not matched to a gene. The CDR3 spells CASSEAGGPGETQYF. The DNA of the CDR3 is TGTGCCAGCAGTGAGGCGGGAGGGCCGGGGGAGACCCAGTACTTC.

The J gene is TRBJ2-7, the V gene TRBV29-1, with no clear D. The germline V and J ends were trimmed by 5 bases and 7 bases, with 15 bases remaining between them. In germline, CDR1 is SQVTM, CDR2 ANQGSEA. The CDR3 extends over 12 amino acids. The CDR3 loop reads CSVCPGGKEQYF. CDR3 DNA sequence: TGCAGCGTTTGCCCGGGTGGAAAGGAGCAGTACTTC.

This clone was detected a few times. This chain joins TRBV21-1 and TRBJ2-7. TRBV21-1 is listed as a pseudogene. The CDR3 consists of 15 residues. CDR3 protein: CASSKGCGGSGEQYF. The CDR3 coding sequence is TGTGCCAGCAGCAAGGGTTGTGGGGGTTCGGGCGAGCAGTACTTC.

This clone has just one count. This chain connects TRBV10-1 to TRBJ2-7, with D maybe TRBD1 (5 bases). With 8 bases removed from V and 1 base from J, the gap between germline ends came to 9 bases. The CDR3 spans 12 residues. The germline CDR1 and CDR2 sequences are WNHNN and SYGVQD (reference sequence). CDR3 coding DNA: TGCGCCAGCGGAGCAGGGTCCTACGAGCAGTACTTC. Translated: CASGAGSYEQYF.

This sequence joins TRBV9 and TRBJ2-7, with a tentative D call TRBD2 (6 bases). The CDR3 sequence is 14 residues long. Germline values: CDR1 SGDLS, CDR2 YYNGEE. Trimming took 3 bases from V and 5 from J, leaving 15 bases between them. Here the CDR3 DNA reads TGTGCCAGCAGCGCCGGGACTGTAGTAAACGAGCAGTACTTC. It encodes CASSAGTVVNEQYF.

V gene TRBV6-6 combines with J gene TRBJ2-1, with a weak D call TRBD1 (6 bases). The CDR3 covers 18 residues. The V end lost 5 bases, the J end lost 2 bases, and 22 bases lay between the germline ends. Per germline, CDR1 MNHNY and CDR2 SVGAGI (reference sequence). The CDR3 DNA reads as TGTGCCAGCAGTCCCAGTGCCTTCGACAGGTCGACCTACAATGAGCAGTTCTTC. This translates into CASSPSAFDRSTYNEQFF.

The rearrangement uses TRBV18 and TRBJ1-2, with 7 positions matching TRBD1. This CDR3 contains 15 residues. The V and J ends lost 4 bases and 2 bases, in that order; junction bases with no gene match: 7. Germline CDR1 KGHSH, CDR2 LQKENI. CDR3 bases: TGTGCCAGCTCACGGGGACAGCCGGGGAACTATGGCTACACCTTC. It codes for CASSRGQPGNYGYTF.

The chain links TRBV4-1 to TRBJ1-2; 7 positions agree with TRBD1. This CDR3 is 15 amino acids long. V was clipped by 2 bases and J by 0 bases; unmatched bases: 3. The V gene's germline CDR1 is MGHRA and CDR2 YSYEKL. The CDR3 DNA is TGCGCCAGCAGCCAACCGGGACAGTCTAACTATGGCTACACCTTC. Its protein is CASSQPGQSNYGYTF.

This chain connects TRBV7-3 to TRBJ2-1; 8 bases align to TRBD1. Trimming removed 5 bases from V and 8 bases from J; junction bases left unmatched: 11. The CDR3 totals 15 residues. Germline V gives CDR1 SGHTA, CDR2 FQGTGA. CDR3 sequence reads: CASSVMDREIDEQFF. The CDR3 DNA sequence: TGTGCCAGCAGCGTCATGGACAGGGAGATTGATGAGCAGTTCTTC.

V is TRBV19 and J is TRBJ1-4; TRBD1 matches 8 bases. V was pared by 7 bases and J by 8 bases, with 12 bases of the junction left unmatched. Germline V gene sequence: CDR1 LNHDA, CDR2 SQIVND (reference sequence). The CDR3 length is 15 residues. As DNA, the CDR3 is TGTGCCAGTACGCCGACGGACAGGGTATTAGAAAAACTGTTTTTT. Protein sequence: CASTPTDRVLEKLFF.

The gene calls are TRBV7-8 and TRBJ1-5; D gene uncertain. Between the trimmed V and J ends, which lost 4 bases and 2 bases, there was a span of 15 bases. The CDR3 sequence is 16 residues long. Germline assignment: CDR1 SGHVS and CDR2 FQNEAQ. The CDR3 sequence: CASSSAGLEGNQPQHF. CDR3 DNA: TGTGCCAGCAGCTCCGCCGGATTGGAGGGCAATCAGCCCCAGCATTTT.

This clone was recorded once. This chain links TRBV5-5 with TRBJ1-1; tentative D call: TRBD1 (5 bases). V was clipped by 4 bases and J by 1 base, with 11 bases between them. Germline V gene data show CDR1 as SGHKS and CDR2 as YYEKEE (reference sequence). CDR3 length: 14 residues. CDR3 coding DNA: TGTGCCAGCAGCCAAGGGGCTAGGAACACTGAAGCTTTCTTT. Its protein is CASSQGARNTEAFF.

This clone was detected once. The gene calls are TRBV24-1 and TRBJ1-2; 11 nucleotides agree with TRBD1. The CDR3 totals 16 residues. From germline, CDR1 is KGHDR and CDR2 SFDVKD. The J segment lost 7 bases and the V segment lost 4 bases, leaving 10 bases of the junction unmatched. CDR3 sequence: CATSDPGQGAIGGYTF. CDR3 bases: TGTGCCACCAGTGACCCAGGACAGGGGGCGATCGGTGGCTACACCTTC.

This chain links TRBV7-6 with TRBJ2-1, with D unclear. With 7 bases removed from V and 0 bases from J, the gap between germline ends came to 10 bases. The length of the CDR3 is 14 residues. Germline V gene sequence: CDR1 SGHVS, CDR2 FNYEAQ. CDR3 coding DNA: TGTGCCAGCACAGCGTTGGCCTCCTACAATGAGCAGTTCTTC. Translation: CASTALASYNEQFF. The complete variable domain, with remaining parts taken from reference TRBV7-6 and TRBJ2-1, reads GAGVSQSPRYKVTKRGQDVALRCDPISGHVSLYWYRQALGQGPEFLTYFNYEAQQDKSGLPNDRFSAERPEGSISTLTIQRTEQRDSAMYRCASTALASYNEQFFGPGTRLTVL.

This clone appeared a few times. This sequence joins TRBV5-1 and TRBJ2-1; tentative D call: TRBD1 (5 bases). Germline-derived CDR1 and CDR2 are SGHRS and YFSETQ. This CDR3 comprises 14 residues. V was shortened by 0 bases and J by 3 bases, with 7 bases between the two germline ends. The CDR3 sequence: CASSLGQGYNEQFF. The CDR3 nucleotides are TGCGCCAGCAGCTTGGGGCAGGGCTACAATGAGCAGTTCTTC.

The CDR3 nucleotides read TGTGCCAGCAGGTCAGGGGAAGGGGCCTATGGCTACACCTTC. The encoded protein is CASRSGEGAYGYTF. This chain connects TRBV28 to TRBJ1-2; the D gene is possibly TRBD1 (6 bases). The CDR3 consists of 14 residues. Trimming shortened V by 6 bases and J by 4 bases, and 15 bases separated the two germline ends. CDR1 MDHEN and CDR2 SYDVKM come from the germline V gene.

CDR3 amino acids: CASSPRGEQYF. CDR3 in DNA: TGCGCCAGCAGCCCTCGGGGTGAGCAGTACTTC. The J gene is TRBJ2-7, the V gene TRBV4-3, with D possibly TRBD2 on 5 matching bases. Germline CDR1 is LGHNA and CDR2 is YSLEER. This CDR3 comprises 11 residues. V lost 4 bases and J lost 7, with 8 bases in between.

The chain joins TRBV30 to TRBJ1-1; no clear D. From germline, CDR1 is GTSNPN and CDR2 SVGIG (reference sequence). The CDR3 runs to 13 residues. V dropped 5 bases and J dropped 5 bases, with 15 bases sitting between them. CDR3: CAWDRRGRTEAFF. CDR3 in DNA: TGTGCCTGGGACCGCAGAGGGCGGACTGAAGCTTTCTTT.

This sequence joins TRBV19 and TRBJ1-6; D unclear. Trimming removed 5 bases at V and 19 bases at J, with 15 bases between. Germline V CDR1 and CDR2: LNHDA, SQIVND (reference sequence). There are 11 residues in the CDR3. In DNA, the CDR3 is TGTGCCAGTAGTTCTCGGGCTGCGGTTCACTTT. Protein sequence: CASSSRAAVHF.

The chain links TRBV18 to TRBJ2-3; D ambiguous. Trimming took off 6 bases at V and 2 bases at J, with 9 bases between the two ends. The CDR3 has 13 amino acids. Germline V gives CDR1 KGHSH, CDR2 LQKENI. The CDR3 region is CASSPDATDTQYF. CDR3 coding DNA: TGTGCCAGCTCTCCGGACGCCACAGATACGCAGTATTTT.